Below are 2 T cell receptor beta chains sequenced from a single sample in a study of cytomegalovirus exposure and HLA in healthy donors. 60 Vbeta and 13 Jbeta primers were used in PCR. TCRdb's copy holds only in-frame clones and misses some; the assay was immunoSEQ multiplex PCR. The top ten clones hold roughly 3.1% of a sample with approximately 150,000 clones, 55% to 70% of them seen once. Sequencing was performed on PBMCs. These receptors were collected from a woman in her twenties or thirties in good health and CMV-seropositive.

This clone showed up just once. The V gene is TRBV5-5, the J gene TRBJ2-5; D perhaps matches TRBD1 (6 bases). V was cut by 4 bases and J by 0 bases, with 10 bases left in between. Germline V gene data show CDR1 as SGHKS and CDR2 as YYEKEE (reference sequence). The CDR3 length is 14 residues. This chain's CDR3 is CASSPRTDQETQYF. In DNA, the CDR3 is TGTGCCAGCAGCCCGAGGACAGACCAAGAGACCCAGTACTTC.

The chain has TRBV18 and TRBJ2-5; D might be TRBD2 (6 bases). V lost 3 bases to trimming and J lost 5 bases, with 16 bases between them. Germline lookup yields CDR1 KGHSH and CDR2 LQKENI. The CDR3 totals 15 residues. DNA of the CDR3: TGTGCCAGCTCACCCCCCGCACCCCGGGGGGAGACCCAGTACTTC. It specifies CASSPPAPRGETQYF.